Presented here are 29 T cell receptor beta chains from one specimen sequenced in a study of cytomegalovirus exposure and HLA in healthy donors (dated by TCRdb to between 2016 and 2019). Library creation used the immunoSEQ multiplex PCR assay. For the multiplex PCR, a mixture combining 60 forward primers for TCR Vbeta segments and 13 reverse primers for TCR Jbeta segments was used. Not all clones reach the TCRdb copy of this immuneACCESS table, which keeps in-frame sequences only. Checked studies attribute under half of the gap to unresolved V genes and leave the rest unexplained. This sample holds about 260,000 clones; approximately 70% were observed only once. The leading ten clones occupy under 2.5% of the sample. Sequences were obtained from PBMCs. Receptors were obtained from a female donor in good health and CMV-seronegative.

The chain joins TRBV7-6 to TRBJ1-1; D is unresolved. The CDR3 has 19 residues. Trimming shortened V by 3 bases and J by 0 bases, and 23 bases separated the two germline ends. Germline V gene sequence: CDR1 SGHVS, CDR2 FNYEAQ. For the CDR3, the DNA is TGTGCCAGCAGCTTTTATCCCCCCGATCCGAGCCCCATGAACACTGAAGCTTTCTTT. Protein: CASSFYPPDPSPMNTEAFF.

This sequence joins TRBV18 and TRBJ1-5; no reliable D call. This CDR3 is 13 amino acids long. Per the germline V gene, CDR1 is KGHSH and CDR2 is LQKENI. V dropped 3 bases and J dropped 6 bases, with 9 bases sitting between them. The CDR3 spells CASSPRRSQPQHF. The CDR3 DNA is TGTGCCAGCTCACCCCGAAGGAGTCAGCCCCAGCATTTT.

This clone was seen a handful of times. An end of the junction differs from the germline gene, which may be a read error. This chain joins TRBV7-9 and TRBJ2-7; D may be TRBD2 (6 bases). The germline gives CDR1 SEHNR, CDR2 FQNEAQ (reference sequence). CDR3 size: 13 residues. CDR3: CSSSSWGVDEQYF. The CDR3, as DNA: TGTTCCAGCAGCTCATGGGGGGTGGACGAGCAGTACTTC.

This clone has more than one count but fewer than ten. The CDR3 reads CASSLEAGGIGEQYF. DNA for the CDR3: TGCGCCAGCAGCTTGGAAGCGGGAGGGATCGGCGAGCAGTACTTC. The chain recombines TRBV5-1 with TRBJ2-7; 10 bases line up with TRBD2. With V trimmed by 0 bases and J by 6 bases, 6 bases remained unmatched. The CDR3 length is 15 residues. Germline CDR1 reads SGHRS; CDR2 reads YFSETQ. The whole variable domain, remainder taken from reference TRBV5-1 and TRBJ2-7, is KAGVTQTPRYLIKTRGQQVTLSCSPISGHRSVSWYQQTPGQGLQFLFEYFSETQRNKGNFPGRFSGRQFSNSRSEMNVSTLELGDSALYLCASSLEAGGIGEQYFGPGTRLTVT.

This rearrangement joins TRBV2 to TRBJ1-5; TRBD1 matches 7 bases. V was clipped by 6 bases and J by 2 bases; unmatched bases: 4. CDR3 length: 14 residues. Germline V gives CDR1 SNHLY, CDR2 FYNNEI. In DNA, the CDR3 is TGTGCCAGCAGCCAGGGGGTTGGCAATCAGCCCCAGCATTTT. Its translation is CASSQGVGNQPQHF.

This chain uses TRBV28 with TRBJ1-2, with D possibly matching TRBD1 (5 bases). Germline CDR1 reads MDHEN; CDR2 reads SYDVKM. CDR3 size: 14 residues. The V gene lost 2 bases and the J gene lost 7 bases, with 14 bases spanning the gap. The CDR3 loop reads CASSLRATQGGYTF. The CDR3 DNA follows: TGTGCCAGCAGTTTACGGGCGACCCAGGGTGGCTACACCTTC.

The V and J genes are TRBV2 and TRBJ2-4, with D maybe TRBD1 (6 bases). V shed 8 bases and J shed 3 bases, with 14 bases lying between them. CDR3 length equals 14 residues. Germline V gene sequence: CDR1 SNHLY, CDR2 FYNNEI. As DNA, the CDR3 is TGTGCCAGCCACGGGACATTCGGCAAAAACATTCAGTACTTC. Protein product: CASHGTFGKNIQYF.

The chain uses TRBV6-1 and TRBJ1-2, with 9 bases that match TRBD1. V lost 9 bases and J lost 4; bases outside the gene matches: 3. CDR3 size: 12 residues. The germline CDR1 and CDR2 sequences are MNHNS and SASEGT. The CDR3 spells CARTGGPYGYTF. The DNA for the CDR3 is TGTGCCAGGACAGGGGGACCCTATGGCTACACCTTC.

This clone was detected a few times. V usage is TRBV5-6 and J usage is TRBJ2-2, with TRBD1 matching over 11 bases. V shed 3 bases, J shed 7 bases, and the junction held 5 bases outside the gene matches. The CDR3 totals 15 residues. In germline, CDR1 is SGHDT, CDR2 YYEEEE. CDR3 residues: CASSWGQGDVGELFF. CDR3 nucleotide sequence: TGTGCCAGCAGCTGGGGACAGGGGGATGTCGGGGAGCTGTTTTTT.

The chain uses TRBV11-2 and TRBJ2-3; the D gene is possibly TRBD2 (5 bases). The V end lost 5 bases, the J end lost 0 bases, and 15 bases lay between the germline ends. Germline CDR1 reads SGHAT; CDR2 reads FQNNGV. The CDR3 runs 16 residues. This CDR3 reads CASSLQVGISTDTQYF. The CDR3 DNA follows: TGTGCCAGCAGCCTTCAGGTCGGGATTAGCACAGATACGCAGTATTTT.

This clone has only one observation. CDR3 sequence reads: CASTMSLQETQYF. The CDR3, as DNA: TGTGCCAGCACGATGTCACTACAAGAGACCCAGTACTTC. This chain joins TRBV2 and TRBJ2-5, with D hard to call. Germline CDR1 reads SNHLY; CDR2 reads FYNNEI. The CDR3 spans 13 residues. V dropped 7 bases and J dropped 2 bases, with 11 bases sitting between them.

V usage is TRBV6-6 and J usage is TRBJ2-3; possibly TRBD1 for D (6 bases). V lost 1 base, J lost 2 bases, and 13 bases lay in between. The germline V gene has CDR1 MNHNY and CDR2 SVGAGI (reference sequence). CDR3 size: 16 residues. The CDR3 sequence is CASSYLLRGNTDTQYF. The CDR3 DNA follows: TGTGCCAGCAGTTACTTGCTCAGGGGAAACACAGATACGCAGTATTTT.

Only one count was recorded for this clone. The J gene is TRBJ1-5, the V gene TRBV5-5, with D uncertain. Germline V gene sequence: CDR1 SGHKS, CDR2 YYEKEE (reference sequence). The length of the CDR3 is 15 residues. The V end was cut by 2 bases, the J end by 0 bases, with 9 bases between. This chain's CDR3 is CASSFGDHSNQPQHF. CDR3 DNA: TGTGCCAGCAGCTTTGGAGATCATAGCAATCAGCCCCAGCATTTT.

This rearrangement joins TRBV6-5 to TRBJ1-2; tentatively, D is TRBD1 (5 bases). Trimming pared 2 bases from V and 6 bases from J, leaving 16 bases between. Germline-derived CDR1 and CDR2 are MNHEY and SVGAGI. The CDR3 length is 15 residues. The CDR3 bases are TGTGCCAGCAGTTACGGGGCAGTGGGGTTTGATGGCTACACCTTC. Translation gives CASSYGAVGFDGYTF.

The CDR3 sequence is CASSLETAGNNNEQFF. CDR3 DNA sequence: TGTGCCAGCAGCTTAGAGACCGCCGGGAACAACAATGAGCAGTTCTTC. The chain uses TRBV11-2 and TRBJ2-1, with D possibly matching TRBD2 (5 bases). Germline CDR1 is SGHAT and CDR2 is FQNNGV. CDR3 length: 16 amino acids. Between the trimmed V and J ends, which lost 0 bases and 5 bases, there was a span of 14 bases.

The V call is TRBV10-2, the J call TRBJ2-7; D is possibly TRBD2 (6 bases). Germline V lookup: CDR1 WSHSY, CDR2 SAAADI. The length of the CDR3 is 13 residues. Between the trimmed V and J ends, which lost 6 bases and 0 bases, there was a span of 9 bases. In nucleotides, the CDR3 is TGCGCCAGCAGCGGGACTTTCTCCTACGAGCAGTACTTC. This gives the protein CASSGTFSYEQYF.

Only one count was recorded for this clone. The chain links TRBV7-9 to TRBJ1-1, with D possibly matching TRBD1 (5 bases). V lost 3 bases and J 6 bases, leaving 14 bases between the germline ends. The germline V gene encodes CDR1 SEHNR and CDR2 FQNEAQ (reference sequence). This CDR3 has 14 amino acids. CDR3 sequence (DNA): TGTGCCAGCAGCTTCGCAGGGCTCGTCGCTGAAGCTTTCTTT. Translated, it gives CASSFAGLVAEAFF.

This chain links TRBV28 with TRBJ1-1, with 7 bases lining up with TRBD1. Losses at the gene ends were 5 bases for V and 0 bases for J; bases not matched to a gene: 9. Germline V CDR1 and CDR2: MDHEN, SYDVKM. The CDR3 spans 16 residues. The DNA for the CDR3 is TGTGCCAGCAGTCCCCGAGTAGGGGGCATGAACACTGAAGCTTTCTTT. The encoded protein is CASSPRVGGMNTEAFF. Combining the CDR3 with reference TRBV28 and TRBJ1-1 gives the whole variable domain DVKVTQSSRYLVKRTGEKVFLECVQDMDHENMFWYRQDPGLGLRLIYFSYDVKMKEKGDIPEGYSVSREKKERFSLILESASTNQTSMYLCASSPRVGGMNTEAFFGQGTRLTVV.

The chain employs TRBV19 and TRBJ2-5; 9 bases line up with TRBD2. This CDR3 spans 15 amino acids. V shed 3 bases, J shed 4 bases, and the junction held 6 bases outside the gene matches. Germline values: CDR1 LNHDA, CDR2 SQIVND (reference sequence). CDR3 bases: TGTGCCAGTAGTATGACGGGACTAGCAACAGAGACCCAGTACTTC. Residues: CASSMTGLATETQYF.

This clone was detected only a few times. The chain has TRBV5-1 and TRBJ2-3; 11 nucleotides match TRBD2. The CDR3 runs 15 residues. CDR1 and CDR2 from the germline V gene are SGHRS and YFSETQ. The V and J ends lost 0 bases and 4 bases, in that order; junction bases with no gene match: 1. CDR3 amino acids: CASSLVLAGADTQYF. The DNA for the CDR3 is TGCGCCAGCAGCTTGGTACTAGCGGGGGCAGATACGCAGTATTTT.

This clone was counted only a few times. The V and J genes are TRBV5-1 and TRBJ2-7; a weak D match, TRBD2 (6 bases). This CDR3 spans 12 amino acids. The V gene's germline CDR1 is SGHRS and CDR2 YFSETQ. Trimming left V 3 bases short and J 6 bases short, with 10 bases between. The CDR3 loop reads CASSSPSAEQYF. The CDR3 nucleotides read TGCGCCAGCAGCTCCCCTAGCGCCGAGCAGTACTTC.

This clone was found once. The genes are TRBV27 and TRBJ1-5; maybe TRBD1 (5 bases). From germline, CDR1 is MNHEY and CDR2 SMNVEV (reference sequence). Trimming removed 6 bases at V and 7 bases at J, with 19 bases between. The CDR3 covers 15 residues. CDR3 loop: CASRGGRGGGQPQHF. The CDR3 DNA sequence: TGTGCCAGCAGGGGTGGGAGGGGCGGAGGCCAGCCCCAGCATTTT.

V gene TRBV5-1 combines with J gene TRBJ2-7, with D hard to call. The CDR3 sequence is 12 residues long. The V end lost 6 bases, the J end lost 0 bases, and 7 bases lay between the germline ends. Germline lookup yields CDR1 SGHRS and CDR2 YFSETQ. This CDR3 is CASMASSYEQYF. The CDR3 DNA is TGCGCCAGCATGGCCAGCTCCTACGAGCAGTACTTC.

In its sample, this clone was seen a few times. The chain joins TRBV18 to TRBJ1-1; D is uncertain. Trimming left V 3 bases short and J 3 bases short, with 5 bases between. The CDR3 has 12 amino acids. Germline V gives CDR1 KGHSH, CDR2 LQKENI. CDR3: CASSPRDTEAFF. CDR3 DNA: TGTGCCAGCTCACCGAGAGACACTGAAGCTTTCTTT.

The rearrangement joins TRBV4-2 to TRBJ2-5; TRBD2 agrees at 12 bases. Germline lookup yields CDR1 LGHNA and CDR2 YNFKEQ. The ends lost 5 bases at V and 5 bases at J; junction bases unmatched: 12. The length of the CDR3 is 17 residues. The CDR3 nucleotides read TGTGCCAGCAGCTCTCGGACTAGCGGGATGGGGTGGGAGACCCAGTACTTC. Translating it yields CASSSRTSGMGWETQYF.

This clone was picked up a small number of times. The CDR3 DNA reads as TGTGCCAGCAGCCCTACCGGGACAGTTAATTCACCCCTCCACTTT. Its translation is CASSPTGTVNSPLHF. This rearrangement joins TRBV5-5 to TRBJ1-6; TRBD1 aligns across 7 bases. V was pared by 4 bases and J by 6 bases, with 7 bases of the junction left unmatched. Germline loops: CDR1 SGHKS, CDR2 YYEKEE (reference sequence). This CDR3 has 15 amino acids.

The chain couples TRBV28 to TRBJ2-6; 8 nucleotides match TRBD2. V dropped 5 bases and J dropped 2; count of bases not matched to a gene: 2. The length of the CDR3 is 15 residues. Germline V gene lookup returns CDR1 MDHEN and CDR2 SYDVKM. The CDR3 DNA reads TGTGCCAGCAGTAGGCGGGGGGCTGGGGCCAACGTCCTGACTTTC. It yields the protein CASSRRGAGANVLTF.

The rearrangement joins TRBV30 to TRBJ2-1; TRBD1 agrees at 7 bases. Germline CDR1 GTSNPN, CDR2 SVGIG (reference sequence). This CDR3 contains 14 residues. V lost 3 bases, J lost 4 bases, and 6 bases stayed unmatched. The CDR3 nucleotides are TGTGCCTGGAGGGGCCCAGGGGGTTACAATGAGCAGTTCTTC. This gives the protein CAWRGPGGYNEQFF.

The chain employs TRBV9 and TRBJ2-5; perhaps TRBD2 as D (6 bases). Germline V gives CDR1 SGDLS, CDR2 YYNGEE. The CDR3 runs to 14 residues. The germline V and J ends were trimmed by 4 bases and 4 bases, with 14 bases remaining between them. The CDR3 is CASSRLDGGETQYF. Here the CDR3 DNA reads TGTGCCAGCAGCCGACTGGACGGGGGAGAGACCCAGTACTTC.